This T cell receptor (beta chain) was recorded in a study of control samples from healthy donors and cancer patients. Data came from immunoSEQ multiplex PCR; TCRdb stores just in-frame clones and leaves some out. There are 90,000 to 100,000 clones in the sample; around 80% occur only once, and more than 1.5% lies in the top ten. In its sample, this clone was seen once. V lost 2 bases, J lost 5 bases, and 17 bases lay in between. CDR1 is MGHRA, CDR2 YSYEKL, per germline. The CDR3 loop spans 16 amino acids. Sequenced: blood. The V call is TRBV4-1, the J call TRBJ2-3; D is possibly TRBD2 (7 bases). This receptor was identified in a man in his 60s in good health. Written as DNA, the CDR3 is TGCGCCAGCAGCCAACAGGGTCGGGGGGCAAGAGATACGCAGTATTTT. Its protein is CASSQQGRGARDTQYF.